This T cell receptor (beta chain) was recorded in a study of beta chain features in type 1 diabetes. Of the isolated RNA, all was reverse transcribed, and so the sequenced material was expressed TCRB transcripts. Some clones are missing from TCRdb's copy, which holds only in-frame ones; the method was immunoSEQ multiplex PCR. The sample has hundreds of thousands of clones; about an eighth are singletons. This clone appeared a few times. What it recognizes is unknown. Findings and caveats of the study: Shorter TCRB CDR3s, moderately but significantly so, marked every one of the four CD4+ subsets in Type 1 diabetes patients.

The specimen sequenced was naive CD4+ T cells from blood. The receptor comes from a young man with type 1 diabetes.

CDR3 DNA: TGTGCCAGCAGCTTAGGGACTAGTTGGTTCTTC. Translating it yields CASSLGTSWFF. The rearrangement joins TRBV7-9 to TRBJ2-1, with 7 bases aligning to TRBD2. Germline assignment: CDR1 SEHNR and CDR2 FQNEAQ (reference sequence). With V trimmed by 1 base and J by 15 bases, 3 bases remained unmatched. This CDR3 is built from 11 residues.